A selection of T cell receptor beta chains follows, all from one sample in a study of cytomegalovirus exposure and HLA in healthy donors. Repertoires were generated with immunoSEQ multiplex PCR, while TCRdb's copy carries only in-frame clones and drops some. The sample records 200,000 to 250,000 clones, about 80% being singletons. The sample taken for sequencing was PBMCs. The receptors stem from a woman aged 60-75 years in good health and CMV-seropositive. Both conserved end residues are part of each CDR3. D genes are given only for firm matches. Not all rows give a size; the values are once, few, many and, for expanded clones, a class.

j_call: TRBJ2-7
d_call: TRBD1
clone_size: -
v_call: TRBV27
cdr3_aa: CASGTGTGLRPSYEQYF
cdr3_nt: TGTGCCAGCGGAACCGGGACAGGACTGAGACCTTCCTACGAGCAGTACTTC

j_call: TRBJ2-1
d_call: -
clone_size: -
v_call: TRBV30
cdr3_aa: CAWSVKGANEQFF
cdr3_nt: TGTGCCTGGAGTGTGAAAGGGGCCAATGAGCAGTTCTTC

j_call: TRBJ2-2
d_call: TRBD2
clone_size: -
v_call: TRBV5-4
cdr3_aa: CASSLGDPAGVAGELFF
cdr3_nt: TGTGCCAGCAGCTTGGGAGATCCAGCGGGAGTGGCGGGGGAGCTGTTTTTT

j_call: TRBJ2-7
d_call: TRBD1
clone_size: -
v_call: TRBV10-3
cdr3_aa: CAISNRGYEQYF
cdr3_nt: TGTGCCATCAGCAACAGGGGTTACGAGCAGTACTTC

j_call: TRBJ1-2
d_call: -
clone_size: -
v_call: TRBV5-1
cdr3_aa: CASSLGGLARDGYTF
cdr3_nt: TGCGCCAGCAGCTTGGGCGGCCTGGCGAGGGATGGCTACACCTTC

j_call: TRBJ1-2
d_call: TRBD1
clone_size: -
v_call: TRBV28
cdr3_aa: CASSPGTANYGYTF
cdr3_nt: TGTGCCAGCAGCCCCGGGACAGCTAACTATGGCTACACCTTC

j_call: TRBJ1-5
d_call: -
clone_size: -
v_call: TRBV27
cdr3_aa: CASSSGVGGNQPQHF
cdr3_nt: TGTGCCAGCAGCTCAGGGGTAGGTGGCAATCAGCCCCAGCATTTT

j_call: TRBJ1-3
d_call: -
clone_size: -
v_call: TRBV18
cdr3_aa: CASSPGGNTIYF
cdr3_nt: TGTGCCAGCTCACCGGGCGGAAACACCATATATTTT

j_call: TRBJ1-2
d_call: -
clone_size: -
v_call: TRBV2
cdr3_aa: CASSEARLGPAHGYTF
cdr3_nt: TGTGCCAGCAGTGAAGCGCGACTAGGCCCCGCCCATGGCTACACCTTC

j_call: TRBJ1-3
d_call: -
clone_size: -
v_call: TRBV5-4
cdr3_aa: CASSFGTNAGGSGNTIYF
cdr3_nt: TGTGCCAGCAGCTTCGGGACTAACGCGGGAGGCTCTGGAAACACCATATATTTT

j_call: TRBJ1-2
d_call: -
clone_size: -
v_call: TRBV25-1
cdr3_aa: CASSSGRSWGNINGYTF
cdr3_nt: TGTGCCAGCAGTTCAGGGAGGTCTTGGGGGAACATCAATGGCTACACCTTC

j_call: TRBJ2-5
d_call: -
clone_size: -
v_call: TRBV5-8
cdr3_aa: CASNLGGAETQYF
cdr3_nt: TGTGCCAGCAACCTGGGGGGGGCCGAGACCCAGTACTTC

j_call: TRBJ1-5
d_call: TRBD1
clone_size: -
v_call: TRBV9
cdr3_aa: CASSFTGGGNQPQHF
cdr3_nt: TGTGCCAGCAGCTTCACAGGGGGAGGTAATCAGCCCCAGCATTTT

j_call: TRBJ2-1
d_call: -
clone_size: -
v_call: TRBV29-1
cdr3_aa: CSVRGYEQFF
cdr3_nt: TGCAGCGTTAGGGGCTATGAGCAGTTCTTC

j_call: TRBJ2-7
d_call: TRBD2
clone_size: once
v_call: TRBV6-6
cdr3_aa: CASSPTGGRAGHEQYF
cdr3_nt: TGTGCCAGCAGTCCCACGGGCGGGAGGGCCGGGCACGAGCAGTACTTC

j_call: TRBJ2-3
d_call: -
clone_size: -
v_call: TRBV5-1
cdr3_aa: CASSRGVDADTQYF
cdr3_nt: TGCGCCAGCAGCCGGGGAGTTGATGCAGATACGCAGTATTTT

j_call: TRBJ2-3
d_call: TRBD2
clone_size: -
v_call: TRBV9
cdr3_aa: CASSVEGLAGGPDTQYF
cdr3_nt: TGTGCCAGCAGCGTAGAGGGGCTAGCGGGAGGGCCGGATACGCAGTATTTT

j_call: TRBJ2-7
d_call: TRBD2
clone_size: -
v_call: TRBV2
cdr3_aa: CASSTGGLSYEQYF
cdr3_nt: TGTGCCAGCAGTACGGGGGGTCTTTCCTACGAGCAGTACTTC